This entry features one T cell receptor (beta chain) sequence. Assay: immunoSEQ multiplex PCR; the TCRdb copy retains only in-frame clones and omits some. Found here are tens of thousands of clones, approximately 87% of them singletons; the top ten hold 1.5% to 2%. The CDR3 contains 14 residues. Germline V lookup: CDR1 SGHTA, CDR2 FQGNSA. V was cut by 0 bases and J by 4 bases, with 9 bases left in between. This entry is derived from a study of control samples from healthy donors and cancer patients. This receptor was obtained from a woman in her thirties or forties with lung cancer. The chain combines TRBV7-2 with TRBJ2-5; either TRBD1 or TRBD2 may fit D (5 bases each). The sequenced material came from PBMCs. The CDR3 DNA reads TGTGCCAGCAGCTTAGCCATCGGGGCAGAGACCCAGTACTTC. The encoded protein is CASSLAIGAETQYF.